This T cell receptor (beta chain) was found in a study of radiation and T cells in renal cell carcinoma. Measured with immunoSEQ multiplex PCR; TCRdb has only the in-frame clones, and not every one. The sample includes tens of thousands of clones, 86% of them seen just once. This sample's time point: blood 2 weeks post-SBRT. Documented treatment: 15 Gy SBRT to primary tumor, nephrectomy 4 weeks later. CDR3 length: 12 amino acids. The germline V and J ends were trimmed by 8 bases and 4 bases, with 12 bases remaining between them. Germline CDR1 reads MNHNS; CDR2 reads SASEGT. This chain links TRBV6-1 with TRBJ2-7, with D perhaps TRBD1 (5 bases). The sample in question was blood, obtained from a patient whose treatment included radiotherapy and nephrectomy. The TCR sequence derives from a woman in her forties or fifties with renal cell carcinoma. In DNA, the CDR3 is TGTGCCAGCGTTGGTAGGGGTTACGAGCAGTACTTC. Translation gives CASVGRGYEQYF.